This T cell receptor beta chain was retrieved from a study of lymphopenia after photon versus proton radiotherapy. Findings of the study overall: After lymphocyte nadir, photon-treated repertoires showed oligoclonal expansion, especially CD8+ Temra. Proton therapy kept repertoires fairly stable, unlike photons, which gained effector/memory cells. Survival link was tested only in deceased patients; proton benefit remains a possibility. Larger post-nadir TCR diversity loss correlated inversely with survival in deceased patients.

Assay used: immunoSEQ multiplex PCR; TCRdb lists only in-frame clones, some missing. The table includes roughly 58,000 clones, around 90% detected once. About this clone itself: Its antigen remains unknown.

Sequenced material: peripheral blood, taken from a patient treated with proton-based radiotherapy. This sequence originates from an elderly man with esophageal cancer.

The CDR3 here is CASSSTRGRIGNQPQHF. The CDR3 DNA reads TGTGCCAGCAGCTCGACCAGGGGGCGGATCGGCAATCAGCCCCAGCATTTT. This chain connects TRBV7-2 to TRBJ1-5; TRBD1 matches 8 bases. Germline trimming cut 4 bases from V and 2 bases from J; bases unmatched to any gene: 10. The CDR3 consists of 17 residues. Looked up from germline, CDR1 is SGHTA and CDR2 is FQGNSA. Full variable domain (outside the CDR3, taken from reference TRBV7-2 and TRBJ1-5): GAGVSQSPSNKVTEKGKDVELRCDPISGHTALYWYRQSLGQGLEFLIYFQGNSAPDKSGLPSDRFSAERTGGSVSTLTIQRTQQEDSAVYLCASSSTRGRIGNQPQHFGDGTRLSIL.